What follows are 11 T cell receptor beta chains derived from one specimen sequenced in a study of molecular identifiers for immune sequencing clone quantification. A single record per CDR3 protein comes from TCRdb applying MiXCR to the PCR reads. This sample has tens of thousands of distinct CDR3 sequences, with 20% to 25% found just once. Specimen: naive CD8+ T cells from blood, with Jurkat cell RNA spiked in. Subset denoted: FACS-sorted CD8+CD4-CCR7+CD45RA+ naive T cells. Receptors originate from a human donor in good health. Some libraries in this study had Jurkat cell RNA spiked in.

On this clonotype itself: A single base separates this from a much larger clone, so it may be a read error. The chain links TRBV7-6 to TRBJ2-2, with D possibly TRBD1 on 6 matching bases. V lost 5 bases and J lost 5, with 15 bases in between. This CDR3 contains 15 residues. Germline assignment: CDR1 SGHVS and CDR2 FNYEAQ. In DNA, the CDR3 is TGTGCCAGCAGCCACCCCACAGGGTTTACCGGGGAGCTGTTTTTT. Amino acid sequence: CASSHPTGFTGELFF.

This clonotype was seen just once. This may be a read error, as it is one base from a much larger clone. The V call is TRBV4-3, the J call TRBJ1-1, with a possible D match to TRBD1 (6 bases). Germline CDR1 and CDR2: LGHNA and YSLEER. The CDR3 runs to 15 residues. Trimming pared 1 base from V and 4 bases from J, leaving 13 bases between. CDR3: CASSQGTGTGTEAFF. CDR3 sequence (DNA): TGCGCCAGCAGCCAAGGTACAGGGACGGGCACTGAAGCTTTCTTT.

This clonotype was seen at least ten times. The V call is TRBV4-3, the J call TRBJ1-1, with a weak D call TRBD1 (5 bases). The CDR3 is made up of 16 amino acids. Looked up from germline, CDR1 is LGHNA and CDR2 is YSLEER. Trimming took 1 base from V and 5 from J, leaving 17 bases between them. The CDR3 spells CASSQGGVQAGTEAFF. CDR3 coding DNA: TGCGCCAGCAGCCAAGGAGGGGTCCAGGCAGGGACTGAAGCTTTCTTT.

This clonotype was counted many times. The CDR3 loop is CASSQDIDNQPQHF. CDR3 bases: TGCGCCAGCAGCCAAGACATAGACAATCAGCCCCAGCATTTT. The chain carries TRBV4-1 and TRBJ1-5; D is unclear. Trimming cost V 0 bases and J 3 bases, with 6 bases left between them. CDR1 is MGHRA and CDR2 is YSYEKL in the germline V gene. CDR3 size: 14 residues.

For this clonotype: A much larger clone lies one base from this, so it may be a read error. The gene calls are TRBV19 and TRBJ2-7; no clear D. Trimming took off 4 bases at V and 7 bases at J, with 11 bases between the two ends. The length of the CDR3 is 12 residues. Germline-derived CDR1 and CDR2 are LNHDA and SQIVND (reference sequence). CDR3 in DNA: TGTGCCAGTAGTAGACCCGCGCGGGAGCAGTACTTC. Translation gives CASSRPAREQYF.

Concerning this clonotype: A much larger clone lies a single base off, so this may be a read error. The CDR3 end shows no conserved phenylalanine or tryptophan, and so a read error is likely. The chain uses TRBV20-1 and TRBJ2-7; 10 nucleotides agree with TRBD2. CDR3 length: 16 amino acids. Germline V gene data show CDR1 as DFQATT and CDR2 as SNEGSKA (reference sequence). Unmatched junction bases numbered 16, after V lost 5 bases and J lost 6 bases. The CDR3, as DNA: TGCAGTGCTTTTCCTCTAGCGGGAGATGGGAGGGCCGAGCAGTACATC. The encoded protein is CSAFPLAGDGRAEQYI.

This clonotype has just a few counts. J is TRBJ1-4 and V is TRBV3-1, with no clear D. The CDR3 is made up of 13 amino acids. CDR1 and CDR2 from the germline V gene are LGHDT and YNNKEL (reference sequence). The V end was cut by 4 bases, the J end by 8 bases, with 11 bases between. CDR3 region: CASSLRSGEKLFF. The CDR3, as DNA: TGTGCCAGCAGCCTAAGGTCGGGGGAAAAACTGTTTTTT.

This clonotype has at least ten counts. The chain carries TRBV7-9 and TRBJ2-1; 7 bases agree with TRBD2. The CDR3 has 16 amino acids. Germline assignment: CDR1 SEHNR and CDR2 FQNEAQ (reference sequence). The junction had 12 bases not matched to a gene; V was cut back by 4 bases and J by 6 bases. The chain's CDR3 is CASSSPWGEGLNEQFF. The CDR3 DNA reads TGTGCCAGCAGCTCACCTTGGGGGGAGGGCCTCAATGAGCAGTTCTTC.

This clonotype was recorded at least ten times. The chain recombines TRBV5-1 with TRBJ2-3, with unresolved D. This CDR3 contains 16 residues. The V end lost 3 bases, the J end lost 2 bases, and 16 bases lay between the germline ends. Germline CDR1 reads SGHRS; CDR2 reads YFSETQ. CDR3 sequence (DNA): TGCGCCAGCAGCTCCAGTTTGTCCTGGGTCACAGATACGCAGTATTTT. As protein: CASSSSLSWVTDTQYF.

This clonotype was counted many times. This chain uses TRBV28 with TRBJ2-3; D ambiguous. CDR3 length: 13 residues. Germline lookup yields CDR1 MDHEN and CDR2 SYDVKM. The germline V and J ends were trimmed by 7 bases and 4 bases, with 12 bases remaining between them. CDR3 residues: CASTGSPSDTQYF. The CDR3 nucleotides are TGTGCCAGCACGGGTAGCCCGTCAGATACGCAGTATTTT. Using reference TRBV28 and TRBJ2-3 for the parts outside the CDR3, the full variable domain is DVKVTQSSRYLVKRTGEKVFLECVQDMDHENMFWYRQDPGLGLRLIYFSYDVKMKEKGDIPEGYSVSREKKERFSLILESASTNQTSMYLCASTGSPSDTQYFGPGTRLTVL.

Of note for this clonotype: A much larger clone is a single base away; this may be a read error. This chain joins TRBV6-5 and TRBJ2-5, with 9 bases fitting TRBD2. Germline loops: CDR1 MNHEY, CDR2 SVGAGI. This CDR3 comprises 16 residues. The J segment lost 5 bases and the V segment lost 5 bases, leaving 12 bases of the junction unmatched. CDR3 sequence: CASSHGLSSGMETQYF. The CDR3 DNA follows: TGTGCCAGCAGTCACGGTTTGTCTAGCGGGATGGAGACCCAGTACTTC.